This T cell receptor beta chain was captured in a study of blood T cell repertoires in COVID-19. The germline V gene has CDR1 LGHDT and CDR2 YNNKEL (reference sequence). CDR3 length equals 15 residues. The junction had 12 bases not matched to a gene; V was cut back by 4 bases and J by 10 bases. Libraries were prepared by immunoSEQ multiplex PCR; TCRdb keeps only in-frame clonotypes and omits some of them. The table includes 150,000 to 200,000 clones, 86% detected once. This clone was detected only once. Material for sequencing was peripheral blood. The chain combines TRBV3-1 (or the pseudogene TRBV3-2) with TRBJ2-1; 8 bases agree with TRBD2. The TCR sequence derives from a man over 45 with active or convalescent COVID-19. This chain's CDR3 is CASSLPGLEAREQFF. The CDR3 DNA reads TGTGCCAGCAGCCTTCCGGGACTAGAGGCACGGGAGCAGTTCTTC.